This T cell receptor beta chain derives from a study of beta chain features in type 1 diabetes. Study-wide findings and caveats: A pattern of fewer insertions and more deletions at VDJ junctions was seen in type 1 diabetes patients.

In regard to this clone: Its antigen is unidentified. The same CDR3 can be traced to other DNA sequences in this sample.

The sequenced template was cDNA made from the entire isolated RNA. Sequencing of naive, central memory and regulatory T cell samples gave an average of roughly 4 million reads. Produced via immunoSEQ multiplex PCR; TCRdb's table is partial and in-frame only. The sample includes 250,000 or so clones, less than 35% of them seen just once. By way of CD45RO/CCR7/CD25/CD127/CD95/CD27, the CD4+ regulatory, stem cell-like memory, central memory and naive cells were sorted. This receptor was identified in a man aged 25-40 years in good health. Sequencing was done on a sample of central memory CD4+ T cells from blood.

CDR3 region: CAWSESYEQYF. In nucleotides, the CDR3 is TGTGCCTGGAGTGAATCCTACGAGCAGTACTTC. J is TRBJ2-7 and V is TRBV30, with D uncertain. This CDR3 spans 11 amino acids. Trimming cost V 1 base and J 1 base, with 2 bases left between them. Germline lookup yields CDR1 GTSNPN and CDR2 SVGIG (reference sequence).